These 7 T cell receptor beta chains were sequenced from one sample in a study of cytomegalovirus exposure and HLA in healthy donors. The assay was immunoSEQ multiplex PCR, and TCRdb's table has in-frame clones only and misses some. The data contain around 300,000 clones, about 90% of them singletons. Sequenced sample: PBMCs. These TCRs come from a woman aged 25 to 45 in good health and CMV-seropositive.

The CDR3 spells CASSLGGQNNEQFF. As DNA, the CDR3 is TGCGCCAGCAGTCTGGGGGGACAGAACAATGAGCAGTTCTTC. The rearrangement uses TRBV5-1 and TRBJ2-1; D might be TRBD1 (7 bases). The germline CDR1 and CDR2 sequences are SGHRS and YFSETQ. The length of the CDR3 is 14 residues. The ends were cut back, 5 bases at V and 5 bases at J, with 14 bases in the middle.

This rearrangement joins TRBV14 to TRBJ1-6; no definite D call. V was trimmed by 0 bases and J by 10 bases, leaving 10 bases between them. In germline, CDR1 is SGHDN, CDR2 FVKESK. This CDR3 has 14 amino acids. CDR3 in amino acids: CASSQDYANSPLHF. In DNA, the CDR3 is TGTGCCAGCAGCCAAGATTATGCTAACTCACCCCTCCACTTT.

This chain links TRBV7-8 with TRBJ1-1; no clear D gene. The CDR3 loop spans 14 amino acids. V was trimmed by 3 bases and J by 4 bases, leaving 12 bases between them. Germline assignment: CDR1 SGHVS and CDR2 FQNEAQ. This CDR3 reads CASSLPESVTEAFF. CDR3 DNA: TGTGCCAGCAGCTTGCCAGAAAGTGTCACTGAAGCTTTCTTT.

CDR3 loop: CASRTSGVYEQYF. Written as DNA, the CDR3 is TGTGCCAGTCGGACTAGCGGGGTCTACGAGCAGTACTTC. V is TRBV6-5 and J is TRBJ2-7; 12 bases fit TRBD2. Germline V lookup: CDR1 MNHEY, CDR2 SVGAGI. With 9 bases clipped from V and 3 bases from J, the junction kept 3 bases outside the gene matches. The CDR3 has 13 residues.

The DNA of the CDR3 is TGTGCCAGCAGCGTAATCTCGCAGGGGAGCACCGGGGAGCTGTTTTTT. This translates into CASSVISQGSTGELFF. The chain couples TRBV9 to TRBJ2-2, with D tentatively TRBD1 (6 bases). The CDR3 loop spans 16 amino acids. CDR1 is SGDLS, CDR2 YYNGEE, per germline. V dropped 1 base and J dropped 4 bases, with 14 bases sitting between them.

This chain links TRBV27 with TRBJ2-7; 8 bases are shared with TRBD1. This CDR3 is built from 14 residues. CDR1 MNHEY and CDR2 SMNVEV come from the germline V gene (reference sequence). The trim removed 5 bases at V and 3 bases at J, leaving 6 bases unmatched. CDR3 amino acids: CASSPGQGRYEQYF. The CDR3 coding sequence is TGTGCCAGCAGTCCCGGACAGGGACGCTACGAGCAGTACTTC.

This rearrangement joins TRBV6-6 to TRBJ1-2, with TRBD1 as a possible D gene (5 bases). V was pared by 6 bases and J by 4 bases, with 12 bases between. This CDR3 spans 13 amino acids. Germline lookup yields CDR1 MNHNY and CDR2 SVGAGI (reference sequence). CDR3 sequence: CASRLGDGYGYTF. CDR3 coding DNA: TGTGCCAGCAGACTGGGGGATGGCTATGGCTACACCTTC.